This passage covers 10 T cell receptor beta chains from one sample sequenced in a study of human T cells and chemical hapten exposure. Time point denoted: patch test 2, 6 weeks after DPC sensitization. Treatment specified: therapeutic diphenylcyclopropenone sensitization with weekly scalp DPC. Via MiXCR, TCRdb re-called the RACE reads, giving one row per CDR3 protein. The sample consists of 95,000 or so distinct CDR3 sequences, about an eighth of them appearing once. The starting material was whole blood, obtained in connection with sensitization to the hapten diphenylcyclopropenone (DPC). The receptors were sampled from a woman aged 40 to 55 with alopecia areata. Some clones in this sample may be carry-over from other donors' samples.

This chain connects TRBV25-1 to TRBJ2-2; D ambiguous. Germline V gene data show CDR1 as MGHDK and CDR2 as SYGVNS. The CDR3 runs to 14 residues. Trimming removed 2 bases from V and 6 bases from J, with 10 bases in between. The CDR3 sequence is CASSEEGPPGELFF. CDR3 DNA sequence: TGTGCCAGCAGTGAAGAAGGACCCCCCGGGGAGCTGTTTTTT.

This clonotype was counted at least ten times. The chain employs TRBV6-2 or TRBV6-3 and TRBJ2-5; TRBD2 might be the D (5 bases). V was cut by 7 bases and J by 1 base, with 7 bases left in between. Germline V gene data show CDR1 as MNHEY and CDR2 as SVGEGT. The CDR3 covers 12 residues. The CDR3 here is CASKAAQETQYF. The CDR3 DNA reads TGTGCCAGCAAAGCGGCCCAAGAGACCCAGTACTTC.

In this sample, this clonotype turned up many times. The rearrangement uses TRBV4-3 and TRBJ1-2; a possible D gene is TRBD1 (6 bases). The CDR3 contains 15 residues. The ends were cut back, 0 bases at V and 4 bases at J, with 12 bases in the middle. The germline V gene encodes CDR1 LGHNA and CDR2 YSLEER. CDR3 protein: CASSQDQGRTYGYTF. The CDR3 bases are TGCGCCAGCAGCCAAGATCAGGGGCGAACCTATGGCTACACCTTC.

Ten or more counts support this clonotype. The chain is built from TRBV6-1 and TRBJ1-1, with a weak D call TRBD1 (5 bases). V lost 6 bases to trimming and J lost 7 bases, with 15 bases between them. Germline lookup yields CDR1 MNHNS and CDR2 SASEGT. The CDR3 is made up of 13 amino acids. In DNA, the CDR3 is TGTGCCAGCAGGAGGGGTACATCGCTTGAAGCTTTCTTT. Its translation is CASRRGTSLEAFF.

Many counts were recorded for this clonotype. The chain has TRBV29-1 and TRBJ2-5; D remains unclear. Germline CDR1 is SQVTM and CDR2 is ANQGSEA. V was pared by 4 bases and J by 3 bases, with 18 bases between. The CDR3 consists of 15 residues. The CDR3 nucleotides read TGCAGCGTTGCGGGCGGTAAAATCTCCAAAGAGACCCAGTACTTC. Amino acid sequence: CSVAGGKISKETQYF.

Regarding this clonotype: A much larger clone sits a single nucleotide away, making a read error possible. V usage is TRBV29-1 and J usage is TRBJ2-5; D is undetermined. The CDR3 length is 13 residues. Per germline, CDR1 SQVTM and CDR2 ANQGSEA. CDR3 in DNA: TGCAGAGTTGAAAGTGGGCAGGTAACGACCCAGTACTTC. It encodes CRVESGQVTTQYF.

This chain connects TRBV20-1 to TRBJ2-2; D possibly corresponds to TRBD2 (6 bases). The CDR3 consists of 14 residues. V was pared by 0 bases and J by 7 bases, with 12 bases between. The germline V gene has CDR1 DFQATT and CDR2 SNEGSKA (reference sequence). The CDR3: CSARDGGRSGELFF. CDR3 coding DNA: TGCAGTGCTAGAGACGGAGGGAGGAGCGGGGAGCTGTTTTTT.

This clonotype came up a few times. The CDR3 sequence: CASSTGENTEAFF. CDR3 DNA: TGCGCCAGCAGCACCGGGGAGAACACTGAAGCTTTCTTT. The V gene is TRBV5-1, the J gene TRBJ1-1; no clear D gene. The germline gives CDR1 SGHRS, CDR2 YFSETQ. The CDR3 runs to 13 residues. V lost 4 bases to trimming and J lost 1 base, with 8 bases between them.

This clonotype appeared many times. The chain couples TRBV12-3 or TRBV12-4 to TRBJ2-3, with 14 positions matching TRBD2. V lost 6 bases, J lost 2 bases, and 10 bases stayed unmatched. CDR3 size: 18 residues. The CDR3 sequence is CASSATSGGVSATDTQYF. In DNA form, the CDR3 reads TGTGCCAGCAGCGCGACTAGCGGGGGGGTCTCGGCCACAGATACGCAGTATTTT.

This clonotype was found many times. The genes are TRBV20-1 and TRBJ2-7; 7 bases map to TRBD1. The CDR3 covers 13 residues. The germline V gene encodes CDR1 DFQATT and CDR2 SNEGSKA (reference sequence). With 6 bases clipped from V and 6 bases from J, the junction kept 11 bases outside the gene matches. For the CDR3, the DNA is TGCAGTGCGAAACAGACAGGGACCATCGAGCAGTACTTC. Its translation is CSAKQTGTIEQYF.